The present T cell receptor beta chain was sequenced within a study of T-cell memory formation after mild COVID-19 (dated by TCRdb to 2020 to 2023). In the study overall: TCR sequence clusters from the two donors were found to be largely donor specific. Longitudinal TCRalpha and TCRbeta repertoire sequencing tracked T-cell clones expanding and contracting after mild COVID-19 in two donors. The cohort comprised two young, previously healthy adult volunteers, one female and one male.

Paper-wide results and their limitations: Whether the second-wave clones peaking on day 37 were SARS-CoV-2 specific was not confirmed. Some responding clones were found in pre-infection memory, which suggests that pre-existing cross-reactive memory T cells took part in the SARS-CoV-2 response. Contracting CD4+ clones appeared mostly in the CM and EM memory subsets, whereas CD8+ clones were enriched in EMRA. The study included only a couple of mild cases, and larger cohorts that include severe cases with pre-infection samples were judged to be necessary. Clones contracting from day 15 to 85 had balanced CD4/CD8 phenotypes, while a second wave expanding from day 15 to 37 was biased towards CD4+.

PBMCs were isolated by Ficoll-Paque density gradient centrifugation. V lost 5 bases and J lost 0 bases, and the count of bases not matched to a germline gene is 7. Per the germline V gene, SGHTA is the CDR1 and FQGNSA is the CDR2. The CDR3 measures 17 amino acids from cysteine to phenylalanine. Solely the CDR3 DNA is kept, with 51 bases framed from the first base. Sequencing took place on an Illumina NovaSeq 6000. TCRalpha and TCRbeta cDNA libraries were built by 5'RACE with constant-segment primers, adding sample barcodes and unique molecular identifiers. RNA was extracted from every sample with Trizol reagent. Amplification of the libraries took two PCR steps, and the second step added a second sample barcode plus Illumina TruSeq adapters. The libraries were sequenced on an Illumina NovaSeq using 2 x 150 bp paired-end reads. The study's processing was this. The reads were demultiplexed and collapsed into UMI-guided consensus sequences using migec v1.2.7. Using mixcr v2.1.11, the UMI consensuses were aligned to TRA and TRB V and J templates and assembled into clonotypes. Clonotypes were classified as expanded or contracted when called significant by both edgeR and NoisET, with noise models trained on biological replicates. For edgeR calls, a false discovery rate-adjusted p below 0.01 and a log2 fold-change threshold of 1 were applied. PCA with hierarchical clustering of max-normalized trajectories of the 1000 most abundant clonotypes was used as exploratory dynamics analysis. Separately sequenced CD4+ and CD8+ repertoires were used to assign a CD4 or CD8 phenotype to each responding clone. TCRdb passed the public sequencing reads through fastp at Q25 and MiXCR, retaining productive beta sequences. A single entry per CDR3 protein holds the most common genes and DNA from its merged rows. TCRdb, not the authors, supplied the V and J calls. The sample yields some 50,000 distinct CDR3 sequences; 9% to 15% were counted once. Roughly 22% of the sample comes from the top ten.

Worth noting for this clonotype: There is no known antigen for this receptor. Per-nucleotide qualities are absent, and no much larger clonotype sits a single base away.

The source of this sequence is a man between 18 and 35 years old who had mild COVID-19 (a few samples of this study predate the infection). The sample titles of this study are shuffled in the database, so cell type and time point are left out; the donor was told from shared clones. This receptor chain uses TRBV7-2 and TRBJ1-5, with TRBD1 identical over 10 junction bases. Sequencing was done on a sample of PBMCs or a T cell subset sorted from them (not recorded which). The DNA reads as follows: TGTGCCAGCAGCCGCGGGACAGGGGCTTATAGCAATCAGCCCCAGCATTTT. The encoded protein is CASSRGTGAYSNQPQHF.